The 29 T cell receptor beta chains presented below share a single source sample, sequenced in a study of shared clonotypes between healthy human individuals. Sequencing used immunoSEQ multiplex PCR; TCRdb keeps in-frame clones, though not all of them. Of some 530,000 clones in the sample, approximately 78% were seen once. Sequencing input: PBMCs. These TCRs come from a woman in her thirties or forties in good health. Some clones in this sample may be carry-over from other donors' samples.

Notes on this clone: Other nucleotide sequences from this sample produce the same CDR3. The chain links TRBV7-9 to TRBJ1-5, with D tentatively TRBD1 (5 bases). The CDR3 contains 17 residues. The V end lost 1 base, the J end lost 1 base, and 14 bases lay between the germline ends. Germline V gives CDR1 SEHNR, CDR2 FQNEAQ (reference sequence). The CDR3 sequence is CASSLGQGFGSNQPQHF. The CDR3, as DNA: TGTGCCAGCAGCTTAGGGCAGGGATTTGGCAGCAATCAGCCCCAGCATTTT.

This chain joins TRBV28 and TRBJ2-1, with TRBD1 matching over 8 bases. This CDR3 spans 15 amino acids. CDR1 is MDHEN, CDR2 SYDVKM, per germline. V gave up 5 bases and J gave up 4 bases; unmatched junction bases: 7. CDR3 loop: CASSPTGGWYNEQFF. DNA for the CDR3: TGTGCCAGCAGTCCTACAGGGGGGTGGTACAATGAGCAGTTCTTC.

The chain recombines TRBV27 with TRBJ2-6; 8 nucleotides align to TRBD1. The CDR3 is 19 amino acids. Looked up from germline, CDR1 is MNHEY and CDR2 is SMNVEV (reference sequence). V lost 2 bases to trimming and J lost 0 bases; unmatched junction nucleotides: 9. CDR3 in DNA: TGTGCCAGCAGTTTACGGCAGGGGGCTGTCACCTCTGGGGCCAACGTCCTGACTTTC. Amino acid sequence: CASSLRQGAVTSGANVLTF.

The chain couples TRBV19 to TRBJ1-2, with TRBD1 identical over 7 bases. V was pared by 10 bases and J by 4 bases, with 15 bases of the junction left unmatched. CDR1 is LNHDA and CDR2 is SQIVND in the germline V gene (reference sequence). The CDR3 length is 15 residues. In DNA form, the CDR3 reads TGTGCCACCACACTTCGACAGGGCGGGACCTATGGCTACACCTTC. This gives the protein CATTLRQGGTYGYTF.

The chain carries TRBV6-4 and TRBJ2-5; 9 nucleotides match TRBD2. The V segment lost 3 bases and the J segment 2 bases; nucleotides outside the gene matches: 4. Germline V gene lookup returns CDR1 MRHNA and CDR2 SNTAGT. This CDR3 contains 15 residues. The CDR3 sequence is CASSELAGSQETQYF. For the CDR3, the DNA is TGTGCCAGCAGTGAACTAGCGGGCTCACAAGAGACCCAGTACTTC.

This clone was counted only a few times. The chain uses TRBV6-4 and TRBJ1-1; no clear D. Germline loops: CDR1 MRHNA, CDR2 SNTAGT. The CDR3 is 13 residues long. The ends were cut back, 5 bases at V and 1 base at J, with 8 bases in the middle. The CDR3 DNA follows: TGTGCCAGCAGTCCAGAAGAGAACACTGAAGCTTTCTTT. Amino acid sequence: CASSPEENTEAFF.

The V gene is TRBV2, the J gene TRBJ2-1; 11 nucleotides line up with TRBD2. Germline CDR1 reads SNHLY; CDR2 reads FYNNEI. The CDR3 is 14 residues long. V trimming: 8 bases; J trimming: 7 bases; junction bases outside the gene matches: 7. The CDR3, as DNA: TGTGCCAGCCACCTAGCGGGAGGTTTGAATGAGCAGTTCTTC. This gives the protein CASHLAGGLNEQFF.

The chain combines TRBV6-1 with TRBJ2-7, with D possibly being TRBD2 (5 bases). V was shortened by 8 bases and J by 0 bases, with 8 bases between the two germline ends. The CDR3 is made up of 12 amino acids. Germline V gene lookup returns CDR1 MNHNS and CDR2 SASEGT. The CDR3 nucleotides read TGTGCCAGCGGACTCAGCTCCTACGAGCAGTACTTC. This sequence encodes CASGLSSYEQYF.

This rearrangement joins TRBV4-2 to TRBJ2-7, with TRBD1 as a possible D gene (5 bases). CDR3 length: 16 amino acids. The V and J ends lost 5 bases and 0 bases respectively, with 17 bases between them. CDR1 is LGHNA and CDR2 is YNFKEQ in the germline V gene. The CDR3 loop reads CASSLGSAGYSYEQYF. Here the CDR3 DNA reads TGTGCCAGCAGCTTGGGTTCGGCAGGGTACTCCTACGAGCAGTACTTC.

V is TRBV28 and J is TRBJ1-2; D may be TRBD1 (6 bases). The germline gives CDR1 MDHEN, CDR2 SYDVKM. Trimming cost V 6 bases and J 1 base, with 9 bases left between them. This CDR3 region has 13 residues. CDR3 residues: CASRWTVNYGYTF. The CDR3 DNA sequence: TGTGCCAGCAGATGGACAGTTAACTATGGCTACACCTTC.

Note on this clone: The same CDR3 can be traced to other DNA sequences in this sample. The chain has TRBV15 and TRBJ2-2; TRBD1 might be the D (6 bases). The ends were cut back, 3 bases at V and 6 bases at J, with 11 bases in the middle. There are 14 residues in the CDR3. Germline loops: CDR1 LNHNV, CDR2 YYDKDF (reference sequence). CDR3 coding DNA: TGTGCCACCAGCAGGGACAGAACCGCCGGGGAGCTGTTTTTT. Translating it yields CATSRDRTAGELFF.

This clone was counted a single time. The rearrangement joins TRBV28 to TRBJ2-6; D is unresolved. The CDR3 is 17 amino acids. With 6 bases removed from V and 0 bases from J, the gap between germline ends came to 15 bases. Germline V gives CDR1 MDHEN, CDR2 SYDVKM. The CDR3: CASSGLTYNSGANVLTF. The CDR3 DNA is TGTGCCAGCAGCGGCCTGACTTATAACTCTGGGGCCAACGTCCTGACTTTC.

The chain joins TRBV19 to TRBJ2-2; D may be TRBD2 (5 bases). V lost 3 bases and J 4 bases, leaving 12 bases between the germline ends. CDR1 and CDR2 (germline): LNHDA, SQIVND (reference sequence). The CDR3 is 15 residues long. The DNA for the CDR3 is TGTGCCAGTAGTATGGTAGGAAGCGGCACCGGGGAGCTGTTTTTT. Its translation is CASSMVGSGTGELFF.

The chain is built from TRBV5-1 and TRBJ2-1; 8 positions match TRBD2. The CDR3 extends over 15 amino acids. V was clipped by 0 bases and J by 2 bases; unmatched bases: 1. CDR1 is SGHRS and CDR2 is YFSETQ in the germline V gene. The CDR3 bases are TGCGCCAGCAGCTTGGTCGGGGGGGCCTACAATGAGCAGTTCTTC. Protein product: CASSLVGGAYNEQFF.

CDR3 nucleotide sequence: TGTGCCAGCAGCACACCCGGGACATCTAACTATGGCTACACCTTC. Translation: CASSTPGTSNYGYTF. This chain uses TRBV7-8 with TRBJ1-2, with D possibly TRBD1 on 6 matching bases. Deletions cut 5 bases from V and 0 bases from J, with 13 bases between. The germline V gene has CDR1 SGHVS and CDR2 FQNEAQ. The CDR3 spans 15 residues.

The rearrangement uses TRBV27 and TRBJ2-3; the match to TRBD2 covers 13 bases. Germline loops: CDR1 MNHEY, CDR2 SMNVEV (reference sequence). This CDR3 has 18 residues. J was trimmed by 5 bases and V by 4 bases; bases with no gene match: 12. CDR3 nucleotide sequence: TGTGCCAGCAGTTCCCCCCCCCGGACTAGCGGGAGACGAGATACGCAGTATTTT. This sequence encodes CASSSPPRTSGRRDTQYF.

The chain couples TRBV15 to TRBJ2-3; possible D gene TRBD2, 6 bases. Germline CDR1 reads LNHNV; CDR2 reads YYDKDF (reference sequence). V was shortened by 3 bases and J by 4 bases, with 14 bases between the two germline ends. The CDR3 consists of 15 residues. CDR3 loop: CATSRGGEGADTQYF. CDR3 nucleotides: TGTGCCACCAGCAGGGGGGGAGAGGGCGCAGATACGCAGTATTTT.

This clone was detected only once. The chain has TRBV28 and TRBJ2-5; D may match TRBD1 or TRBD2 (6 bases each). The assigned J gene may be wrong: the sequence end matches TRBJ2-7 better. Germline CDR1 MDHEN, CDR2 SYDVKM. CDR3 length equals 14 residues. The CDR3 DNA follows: TGTGCCAGCAGTTTAGGAGGGGGGCCCTACGAGCAGTACTTC. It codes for CASSLGGGPYEQYF.

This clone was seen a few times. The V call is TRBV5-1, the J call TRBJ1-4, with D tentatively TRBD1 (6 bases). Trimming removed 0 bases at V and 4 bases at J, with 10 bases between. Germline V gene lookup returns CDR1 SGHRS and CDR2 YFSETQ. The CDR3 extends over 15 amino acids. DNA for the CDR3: TGCGCCAGCAGCTTGGCTGGGGGGCTTAATGAAAAACTGTTTTTT. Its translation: CASSLAGGLNEKLFF.

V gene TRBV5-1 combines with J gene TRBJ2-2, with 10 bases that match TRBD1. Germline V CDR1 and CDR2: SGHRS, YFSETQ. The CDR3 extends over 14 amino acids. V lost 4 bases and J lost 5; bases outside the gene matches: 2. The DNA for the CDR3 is TGCGCCAGCAGCGAGGGACAGGGGACCGGGGAGCTGTTTTTT. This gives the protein CASSEGQGTGELFF. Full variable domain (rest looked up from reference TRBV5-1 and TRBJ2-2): KAGVTQTPRYLIKTRGQQVTLSCSPISGHRSVSWYQQTPGQGLQFLFEYFSETQRNKGNFPGRFSGRQFSNSRSEMNVSTLELGDSALYLCASSEGQGTGELFFGEGSRLTVL.

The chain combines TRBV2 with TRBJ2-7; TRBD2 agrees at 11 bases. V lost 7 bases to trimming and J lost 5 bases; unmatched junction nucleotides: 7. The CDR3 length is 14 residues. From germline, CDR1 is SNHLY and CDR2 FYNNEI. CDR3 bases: TGTGCCAGCATGGAGGGACTAGCGGCAAACGAGCAGTACTTC. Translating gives CASMEGLAANEQYF.

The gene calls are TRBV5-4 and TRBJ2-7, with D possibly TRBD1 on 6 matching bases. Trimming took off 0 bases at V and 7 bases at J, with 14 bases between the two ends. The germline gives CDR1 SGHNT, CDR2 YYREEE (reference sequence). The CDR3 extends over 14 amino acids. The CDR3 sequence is CASSLGTASREQYF. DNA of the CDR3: TGTGCCAGCAGCTTGGGGACAGCCTCACGGGAGCAGTACTTC.

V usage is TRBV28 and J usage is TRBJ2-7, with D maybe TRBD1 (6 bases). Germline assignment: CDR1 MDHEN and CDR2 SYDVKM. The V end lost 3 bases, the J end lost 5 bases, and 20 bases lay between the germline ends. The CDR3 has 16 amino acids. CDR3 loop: CASSLGLRQVVHEQYF. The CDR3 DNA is TGTGCCAGCAGTTTGGGTCTGCGACAGGTTGTCCACGAGCAGTACTTC. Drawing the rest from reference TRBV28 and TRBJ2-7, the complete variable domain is DVKVTQSSRYLVKRTGEKVFLECVQDMDHENMFWYRQDPGLGLRLIYFSYDVKMKEKGDIPEGYSVSREKKERFSLILESASTNQTSMYLCASSLGLRQVVHEQYFGPGTRLTVT.

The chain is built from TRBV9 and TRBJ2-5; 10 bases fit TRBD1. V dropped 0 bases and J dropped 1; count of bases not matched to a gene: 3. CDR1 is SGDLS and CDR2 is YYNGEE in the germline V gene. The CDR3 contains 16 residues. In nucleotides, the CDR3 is TGTGCCAGCAGCGTAGGCGGGACAGGGGCCCAAGAGACCCAGTACTTC. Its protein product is CASSVGGTGAQETQYF.

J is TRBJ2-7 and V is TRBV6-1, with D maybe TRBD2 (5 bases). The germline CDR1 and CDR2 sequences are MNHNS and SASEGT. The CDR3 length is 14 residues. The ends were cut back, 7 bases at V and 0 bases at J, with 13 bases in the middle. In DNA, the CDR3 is TGTGCCAGCACGGGGAGCCTTAGCTCCTACGAGCAGTACTTC. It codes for CASTGSLSSYEQYF.

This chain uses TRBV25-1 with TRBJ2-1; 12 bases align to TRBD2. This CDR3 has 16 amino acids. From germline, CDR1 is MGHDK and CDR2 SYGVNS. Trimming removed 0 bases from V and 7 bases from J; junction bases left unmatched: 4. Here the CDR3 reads CASSEYGLAGSNEQFF. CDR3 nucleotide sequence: TGTGCCAGCAGTGAATATGGACTAGCGGGATCGAATGAGCAGTTCTTC.

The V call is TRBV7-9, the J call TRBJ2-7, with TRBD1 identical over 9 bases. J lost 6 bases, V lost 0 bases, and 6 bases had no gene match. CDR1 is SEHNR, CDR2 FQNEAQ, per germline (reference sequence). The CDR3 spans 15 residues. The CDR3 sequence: CASSLALGQGIEQYF. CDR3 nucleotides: TGTGCCAGCAGCTTAGCGCTTGGACAGGGGATCGAGCAGTACTTC.

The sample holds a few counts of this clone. CDR3 in DNA: TGTGCCAGCAGCCAGGGTATCATGGGAAACACTGAAGCTTTCTTT. Translation: CASSQGIMGNTEAFF. The chain recombines TRBV7-9 with TRBJ1-1; tentatively, D is TRBD1 (5 bases). V gave up 5 bases and J gave up 2 bases, with 15 bases separating them. The CDR3 contains 15 residues. The germline CDR1 and CDR2 sequences are SEHNR and FQNEAQ (reference sequence). The full variable domain, rest sourced from reference TRBV7-9 and TRBJ1-1, is DTGVSQNPRHKITKRGQNVTFRCDPISEHNRLYWYRQTLGQGPEFLTYFQNEAQLEKSRLLSDRFSAERPKGSFSTLEIQRTEQGDSAMYLCASSQGIMGNTEAFFGQGTRLTVV.

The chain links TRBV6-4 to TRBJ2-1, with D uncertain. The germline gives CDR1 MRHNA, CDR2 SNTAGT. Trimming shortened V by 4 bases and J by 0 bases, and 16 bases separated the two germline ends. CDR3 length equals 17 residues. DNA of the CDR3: TGTGCCAGCAGTGTCGCGTCGGGCCCGAGCTCCTACAATGAGCAGTTCTTC. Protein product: CASSVASGPSSYNEQFF.